These 31 T cell receptor beta chains were sequenced from one sample in a study of blood T cell repertoires in COVID-19. TCRdb's copy holds only in-frame clones and misses some; the assay was immunoSEQ multiplex PCR. The data contain roughly 290,000 clones, around 89% of them seen just once; the ten biggest clones take up 0.75% to 0.9%. The sample comprised peripheral blood. The receptors were gathered from a young man with acute or convalescent COVID-19.

A single count supports this clone. V gene TRBV6-5 combines with J gene TRBJ2-3; TRBD1 matches at 7 bases. J lost 2 bases, V lost 8 bases, and 7 bases had no gene match. Per germline, CDR1 MNHEY and CDR2 SVGAGI. The length of the CDR3 is 14 residues. CDR3 sequence reads: CASRITGDTDTQYF. For the CDR3, the DNA is TGTGCCAGCCGAATTACAGGGGACACAGATACGCAGTATTTT.

The V and J genes are TRBV5-8 and TRBJ1-1; the D is unclear. Germline-derived CDR1 and CDR2 are SGHTS and YDEGEE. Trimming cost V 0 bases and J 4 bases, with 16 bases left between them. This CDR3 spans 16 amino acids. The CDR3: CASSLETLSGRTEAFF. In DNA form, the CDR3 reads TGTGCCAGCAGCTTGGAAACCCTGTCTGGGCGCACTGAAGCTTTCTTT.

The rearrangement uses TRBV7-2 and TRBJ1-2; 9 positions match TRBD1. CDR3 length equals 14 residues. With V trimmed by 5 bases and J by 7 bases, 8 bases remained unmatched. CDR1 SGHTA and CDR2 FQGNSA come from the germline V gene. The CDR3 loop is CASSPQGQGLGYTF. In DNA, the CDR3 is TGTGCCAGCAGCCCACAGGGACAGGGCCTTGGCTACACCTTC. The variable domain in full, with the rest retrieved from reference TRBV7-2 and TRBJ1-2, is GAGVSQSPSNKVTEKGKDVELRCDPISGHTALYWYRQSLGQGLEFLIYFQGNSAPDKSGLPSDRFSAERTGGSVSTLTIQRTQQEDSAVYLCASSPQGQGLGYTFGSGTRLTVV.

The V gene is TRBV6-5, the J gene TRBJ1-2; no definite D call. Germline CDR1 reads MNHEY; CDR2 reads SVGAGI. Between the trimmed V and J ends, which lost 7 bases and 5 bases, there was a span of 8 bases. CDR3 length: 11 amino acids. The CDR3 nucleotides are TGTGCCAGCATGTATCTATATGGCTACACCTTC. Translation: CASMYLYGYTF.

The genes are TRBV28 and TRBJ1-4; a possible D gene is TRBD1 (6 bases). V lost 3 bases and J 0 bases, leaving 8 bases between the germline ends. CDR1 and CDR2 from the germline V gene are MDHEN and SYDVKM. The CDR3 totals 15 residues. As DNA, the CDR3 is TGTGCCAGCAGTTTCGCAGGGGCAACTAATGAAAAACTGTTTTTT. This translates into CASSFAGATNEKLFF.

A single count supports this clone. The rearrangement links TRBV4-2 to TRBJ1-1, with D unclear. Germline assignment: CDR1 LGHNA and CDR2 YNFKEQ. V was cut by 2 bases and J by 0 bases, with 16 bases left in between. This CDR3 has 17 amino acids. The CDR3 DNA sequence: TGTGCCAGCAGCCAATCCCTGGCAAGTTCAATGAACACTGAAGCTTTCTTT. Translation gives CASSQSLASSMNTEAFF.

This clone has a single count. The rearrangement joins TRBV18 to TRBJ2-7, with TRBD2 identical over 8 bases. With 3 bases clipped from V and 3 bases from J, the junction kept 4 bases outside the gene matches. This CDR3 spans 14 amino acids. The germline V gene has CDR1 KGHSH and CDR2 LQKENI. For the CDR3, the DNA is TGTGCCAGCTCACCTAGCGGGATTGACTACGAGCAGTACTTC. It codes for CASSPSGIDYEQYF.

The rearrangement links TRBV2 to TRBJ1-5; no clear D. This CDR3 spans 13 amino acids. Trimming left V 0 bases short and J 7 bases short, with 7 bases between. Per the germline V gene, CDR1 is SNHLY and CDR2 is FYNNEI. CDR3 nucleotides: TGTGCCAGCAGTGAAGCGAGTGTGCAGCCCCAGCATTTT. Encoded protein: CASSEASVQPQHF. Based on the CDR3 plus reference TRBV2 and TRBJ1-5, the full variable domain is EPEVTQTPSHQVTQMGQEVILRCVPISNHLYFYWYRQILGQKVEFLVSFYNNEISEKSEIFDDQFSVERPDGSNFTLKIRSTKLEDSAMYFCASSEASVQPQHFGDGTRLSIL.

This chain uses TRBV5-1 with TRBJ2-1; D is unclear. Germline values: CDR1 SGHRS, CDR2 YFSETQ. Trimming removed 0 bases at V and 5 bases at J, with 6 bases between. The CDR3 has 13 residues. CDR3 protein: CASSLVLNNEQFF. In nucleotides, the CDR3 is TGCGCCAGCAGCTTGGTACTGAACAATGAGCAGTTCTTC.

The rearrangement joins TRBV20-1 to TRBJ1-5; D gene uncertain. This CDR3 region has 11 residues. Deletions cut 3 bases from V and 8 bases from J, with 8 bases between. CDR1 is DFQATT and CDR2 is SNEGSKA in the germline V gene (reference sequence). The CDR3 DNA is TGCAGTGCTAGTGAGTTTAAGCCCCAGCATTTT. Encoded protein: CSASEFKPQHF.

Here the CDR3 reads CASSLPPHNSGNTIYF. As DNA, the CDR3 is TGTGCCAGCAGTTTACCGCCCCACAACTCTGGAAACACCATATATTTT. V usage is TRBV28 and J usage is TRBJ1-3; D unresolved. This CDR3 has 16 residues. V gave up 2 bases and J gave up 0 bases, with 11 bases separating them. CDR1 MDHEN and CDR2 SYDVKM come from the germline V gene.

The chain carries TRBV9 and TRBJ2-5, with TRBD2 matching over 11 bases. The V gene end was trimmed by 0 bases and the J gene end by 5 bases; junction bases not matched to a gene: 6. The V gene's germline CDR1 is SGDLS and CDR2 YYNGEE. The CDR3 sequence is 16 residues long. The CDR3 here is CASSVGTSGSWETQYF. The CDR3 region has the DNA TGTGCCAGCAGCGTAGGAACTAGCGGGAGCTGGGAGACCCAGTACTTC.

This sequence joins TRBV11-3 and TRBJ2-7; D not resolved. The CDR3 has 11 amino acids. Per germline, CDR1 SGHNT and CDR2 YENEEA. V gave up 0 bases and J gave up 5 bases, with 2 bases separating them. CDR3 nucleotides: TGTGCCAGCAGCTTAGATAACGAGCAGTACTTC. Amino acid sequence: CASSLDNEQYF.

The rearrangement uses TRBV19 and TRBJ2-1; D gene ambiguous. V was pared by 7 bases and J by 4 bases, with 8 bases between. The germline CDR1 and CDR2 sequences are LNHDA and SQIVND (reference sequence). The CDR3 sequence is 12 residues long. CDR3 coding DNA: TGTGCCAGTATCAACGGGTACAATGAGCAGTTCTTC. It translates to CASINGYNEQFF.

The chain has TRBV28 and TRBJ1-5; D is possibly TRBD1 (6 bases). Deletions cut 10 bases from V and 3 bases from J, with 22 bases between. CDR3 length: 16 residues. Germline V gene sequence: CDR1 MDHEN, CDR2 SYDVKM. The CDR3 protein is CATITWGRGVNQPQHF. The CDR3 nucleotides are TGTGCCACTATCACGTGGGGCAGGGGAGTCAATCAGCCCCAGCATTTT.

Comment on this clone: This CDR3 is also generated by other DNA sequences in the sample. The J gene is TRBJ2-2, the V gene TRBV5-1, with D possibly TRBD1 on 6 matching bases. The germline V and J ends were trimmed by 3 bases and 4 bases, with 7 bases remaining between them. The CDR3 has 13 residues. The germline CDR1 and CDR2 sequences are SGHRS and YFSETQ. CDR3 nucleotides: TGCGCCAGCAGCTCCAGGGGCACCGGGGAGCTGTTTTTT. Translation: CASSSRGTGELFF.

This clone was detected once. The gene calls are TRBV28 and TRBJ2-7; the D gene is possibly TRBD1 (5 bases). The V gene lost 7 bases and the J gene lost 5 bases, with 18 bases spanning the gap. The CDR3 length is 14 residues. Germline CDR1 reads MDHEN; CDR2 reads SYDVKM. CDR3 nucleotide sequence: TGTGCCAGCATTAGTATCCAGGGTTCTCACGAGCAGTACTTC. Translating gives CASISIQGSHEQYF.

The J gene is TRBJ1-4, the V gene TRBV2; TRBD1 matches 8 bases. The CDR3 runs to 14 residues. After removal of 4 bases from V and 7 bases from J, the junction contained 5 bases not matched to a gene. Germline-derived CDR1 and CDR2 are SNHLY and FYNNEI. CDR3 bases: TGTGCCAGCAGTGGGACAGGGAGGGGTGAAAAACTGTTTTTT. Its translation: CASSGTGRGEKLFF.

The chain links TRBV10-1 to TRBJ1-6; tentatively, D is TRBD1 (5 bases). Germline CDR1 reads WNHNN; CDR2 reads SYGVQD (reference sequence). The CDR3 is made up of 14 amino acids. Deletions cut 7 bases from V and 7 bases from J, with 14 bases between. CDR3 coding DNA: TGCGCCAGCAAGGCGGAGGGGCCCAATTCACCCCTCCACTTT. As protein: CASKAEGPNSPLHF.

V is TRBV2 and J is TRBJ2-1; possible D gene TRBD1, 5 bases. Germline V gene sequence: CDR1 SNHLY, CDR2 FYNNEI. Trimming took off 7 bases at V and 5 bases at J, with 9 bases between the two ends. This CDR3 is 12 amino acids long. The CDR3 is CASKGNHNEQFF. CDR3 in DNA: TGTGCCAGCAAGGGGAACCACAATGAGCAGTTCTTC.

The chain combines TRBV5-1 with TRBJ2-5; a weak D match, TRBD1 (7 bases). The CDR3 is 15 residues long. Germline V lookup: CDR1 SGHRS, CDR2 YFSETQ. V lost 3 bases to trimming and J lost 9 bases, with 21 bases between them. The CDR3 loop reads CASSSQLQGGVAQYF. The CDR3 nucleotides are TGCGCCAGCAGCTCCCAACTTCAGGGGGGAGTCGCCCAGTACTTC.

V usage is TRBV5-4 and J usage is TRBJ2-5; 7 nucleotides align to TRBD2. The CDR3 loop spans 16 amino acids. V was clipped by 1 base and J by 2 bases; unmatched bases: 8. Per germline, CDR1 SGHNT and CDR2 YYREEE (reference sequence). CDR3 loop: CASSLRRAGTQETQYF. The CDR3 bases are TGTGCCAGCAGCTTGCGTCGAGCGGGAACGCAAGAGACCCAGTACTTC.

The rearrangement uses TRBV28 and TRBJ2-7, with a weak D call TRBD1 (5 bases). Germline-derived CDR1 and CDR2 are MDHEN and SYDVKM. The CDR3 covers 11 residues. V lost 6 bases and J lost 7, with 10 bases in between. The CDR3 region is CASRGRGEQYF. The CDR3 DNA sequence: TGTGCCAGCAGGGGGCGAGGAGAGCAGTACTTC.

The CDR3 DNA is TGCAGTGCTAGTAGGGCTAGCGGGCCCTCCTACGAGCAGTACTTC. Translating gives CSASRASGPSYEQYF. This chain uses TRBV20-1 with TRBJ2-7, with 8 positions matching TRBD2. CDR1 is DFQATT and CDR2 is SNEGSKA in the germline V gene (reference sequence). V was clipped by 3 bases and J by 0 bases; unmatched bases: 7. This CDR3 contains 15 residues.

V gene TRBV5-4 combines with J gene TRBJ1-2; 7 bases are shared with TRBD1. The CDR3 totals 13 residues. CDR1 SGHNT and CDR2 YYREEE come from the germline V gene (reference sequence). After removal of 1 base from V and 4 bases from J, the junction contained 1 base not matched to a gene. CDR3 amino acids: CASSLPGGYGYTF. The DNA for the CDR3 is TGTGCCAGCAGCTTGCCAGGGGGCTATGGCTACACCTTC.

The chain joins TRBV19 to TRBJ2-1; 7 bases fit TRBD2. Germline trimming cut 0 bases from V and 5 bases from J; bases unmatched to any gene: 7. Germline-derived CDR1 and CDR2 are LNHDA and SQIVND (reference sequence). The CDR3 loop spans 16 amino acids. The chain's CDR3 is CASSIESGIKNNEQFF. The CDR3 DNA follows: TGTGCCAGTAGTATAGAAAGCGGGATTAAGAACAATGAGCAGTTCTTC.

The V gene is TRBV7-3, the J gene TRBJ2-2; D unresolved. Trimming left V 5 bases short and J 5 bases short, with 9 bases between. Germline-derived CDR1 and CDR2 are SGHTA and FQGTGA. The CDR3 contains 13 residues. The CDR3 region is CASSLLMTGELFF. CDR3 nucleotides: TGTGCCAGCAGCCTTTTAATGACCGGGGAGCTGTTTTTT.

The chain has TRBV3-1 (or the pseudogene TRBV3-2) and TRBJ1-6; possible D gene TRBD1, 5 bases. Germline-derived CDR1 and CDR2 are LGHDT and YNNKEL (reference sequence). The CDR3 is made up of 16 amino acids. Deletions cut 4 bases from V and 7 bases from J, with 17 bases between. Written as DNA, the CDR3 is TGTGCCAGCAGCCCGAGCGGGGGAGCGAGGAATTCACCCCTCCACTTT. Translating gives CASSPSGGARNSPLHF.

The genes are TRBV19 and TRBJ2-3; the D is unclear. Trimming stripped 5 bases from V and 5 bases from J, with 26 bases between. Germline V gene lookup returns CDR1 LNHDA and CDR2 SQIVND (reference sequence). This CDR3 has 18 amino acids. CDR3: CASSPRRRASPGLDTQYF. DNA for the CDR3: TGTGCCAGTAGTCCCCGCCGGCGAGCGTCCCCCGGGTTAGATACGCAGTATTTT.

The chain joins TRBV14 to TRBJ1-4; TRBD1 might be the D (5 bases). The V gene lost 4 bases and the J gene lost 7 bases, with 16 bases spanning the gap. The CDR3 has 15 amino acids. CDR1 and CDR2 (germline): SGHDN, FVKESK. The CDR3 nucleotides are TGTGCCAGCAGCCGCGTGGGGGGATTAGGTGAAAAACTGTTTTTT. Translation gives CASSRVGGLGEKLFF.

The chain links TRBV9 to TRBJ2-1; TRBD2 might be the D (6 bases). The CDR3 totals 17 residues. Germline CDR1 and CDR2: SGDLS and YYNGEE. V lost 4 bases to trimming and J lost 0 bases, with 17 bases between them. CDR3 DNA sequence: TGTGCCAGCAGCCCTCAAGGAGGGGTTAGCTCCTACAATGAGCAGTTCTTC. Translated: CASSPQGGVSSYNEQFF.